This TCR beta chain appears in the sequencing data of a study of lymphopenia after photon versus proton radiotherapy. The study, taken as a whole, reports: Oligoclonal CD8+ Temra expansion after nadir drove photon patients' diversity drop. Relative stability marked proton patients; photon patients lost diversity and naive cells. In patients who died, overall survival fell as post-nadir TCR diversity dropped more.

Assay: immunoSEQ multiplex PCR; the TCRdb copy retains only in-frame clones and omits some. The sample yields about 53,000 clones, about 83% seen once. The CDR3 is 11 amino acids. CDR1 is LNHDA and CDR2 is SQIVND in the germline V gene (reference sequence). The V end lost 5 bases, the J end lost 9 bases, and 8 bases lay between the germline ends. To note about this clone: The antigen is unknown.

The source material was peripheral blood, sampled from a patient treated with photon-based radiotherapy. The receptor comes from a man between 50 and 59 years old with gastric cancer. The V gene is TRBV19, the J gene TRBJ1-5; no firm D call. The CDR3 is CASSEPGPQHF. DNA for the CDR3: TGTGCCAGTAGTGAGCCGGGGCCCCAGCATTTT. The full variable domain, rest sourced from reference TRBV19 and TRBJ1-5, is DGGITQSPKYLFRKEGQNVTLSCEQNLNHDAMYWYRQDPGQGLRLIYYSQIVNDFQKGDIAEGYSVSREKKESFPLTVTSAQKNPTAFYLCASSEPGPQHFGDGTRLSIL.